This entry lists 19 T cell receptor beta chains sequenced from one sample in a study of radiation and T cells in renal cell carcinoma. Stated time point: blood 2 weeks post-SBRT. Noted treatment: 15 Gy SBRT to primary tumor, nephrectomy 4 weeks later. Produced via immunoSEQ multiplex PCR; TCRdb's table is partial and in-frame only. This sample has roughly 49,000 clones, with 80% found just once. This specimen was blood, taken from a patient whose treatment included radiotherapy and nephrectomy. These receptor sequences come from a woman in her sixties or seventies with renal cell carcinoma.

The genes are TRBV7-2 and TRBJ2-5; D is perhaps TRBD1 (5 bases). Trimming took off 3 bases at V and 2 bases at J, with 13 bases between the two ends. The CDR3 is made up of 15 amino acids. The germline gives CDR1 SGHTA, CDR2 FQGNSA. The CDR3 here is CASSLAGHRQETQYF. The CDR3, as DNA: TGTGCCAGCAGCTTGGCAGGACATCGGCAAGAGACCCAGTACTTC. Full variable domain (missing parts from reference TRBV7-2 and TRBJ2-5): GAGVSQSPSNKVTEKGKDVELRCDPISGHTALYWYRQSLGQGLEFLIYFQGNSAPDKSGLPSDRFSAERTGGSVSTLTIQRTQQEDSAVYLCASSLAGHRQETQYFGPGTRLLVL.

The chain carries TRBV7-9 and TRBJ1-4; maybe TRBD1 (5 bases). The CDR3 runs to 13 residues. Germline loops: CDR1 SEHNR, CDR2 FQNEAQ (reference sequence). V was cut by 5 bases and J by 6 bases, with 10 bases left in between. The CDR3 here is CASSGGNDEKLFF. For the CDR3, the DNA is TGTGCCAGCAGCGGGGGGAATGATGAAAAACTGTTTTTT.

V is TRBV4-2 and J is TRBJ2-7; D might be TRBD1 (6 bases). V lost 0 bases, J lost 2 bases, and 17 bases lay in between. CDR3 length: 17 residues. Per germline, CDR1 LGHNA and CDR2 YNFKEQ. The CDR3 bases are TGTGCCAGCAGCCAAGATAATGGGGGACATTTACCCTACGAGCAGTACTTC. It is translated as CASSQDNGGHLPYEQYF.

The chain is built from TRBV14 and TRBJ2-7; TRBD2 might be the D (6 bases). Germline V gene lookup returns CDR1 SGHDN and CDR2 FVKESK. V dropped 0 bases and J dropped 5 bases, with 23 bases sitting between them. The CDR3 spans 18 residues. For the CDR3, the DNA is TGTGCCAGCAGCCAAGATGGGTCTTGGCGGGATGCGCGGGACGAGCAGTACTTC. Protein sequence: CASSQDGSWRDARDEQYF. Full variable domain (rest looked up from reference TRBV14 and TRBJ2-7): EAGVTQFPSHSVIEKGQTVTLRCDPISGHDNLYWYRRVMGKEIKFLLHFVKESKQDESGMPNNRFLAERTGGTYSTLKVQPAELEDSGVYFCASSQDGSWRDARDEQYFGPGTRLTVT.

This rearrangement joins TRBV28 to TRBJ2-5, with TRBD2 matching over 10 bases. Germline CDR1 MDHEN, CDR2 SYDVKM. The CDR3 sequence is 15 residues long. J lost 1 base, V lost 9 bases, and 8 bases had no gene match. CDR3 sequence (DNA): TGTGCCAGTAGAGCCGGACTAGCGGTCCAAGAGACCCAGTACTTC. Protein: CASRAGLAVQETQYF.

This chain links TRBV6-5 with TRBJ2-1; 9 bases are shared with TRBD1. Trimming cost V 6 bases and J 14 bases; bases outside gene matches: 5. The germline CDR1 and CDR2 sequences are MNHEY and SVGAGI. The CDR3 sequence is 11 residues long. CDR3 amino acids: CASRQGAVEFF. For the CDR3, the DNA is TGTGCCAGCAGACAGGGGGCCGTGGAGTTCTTC.

The CDR3 bases are TGTGCCAGCAGCTTAGTGGAAAGAGGGGTGGAAAAACTGTTTTTT. Residues: CASSLVERGVEKLFF. The V and J genes are TRBV7-9 and TRBJ1-4; tentatively, D is TRBD1 (5 bases). CDR3 length: 15 amino acids. Germline CDR1 and CDR2: SEHNR and FQNEAQ (reference sequence). V was cut by 1 base and J by 8 bases, with 14 bases left in between.

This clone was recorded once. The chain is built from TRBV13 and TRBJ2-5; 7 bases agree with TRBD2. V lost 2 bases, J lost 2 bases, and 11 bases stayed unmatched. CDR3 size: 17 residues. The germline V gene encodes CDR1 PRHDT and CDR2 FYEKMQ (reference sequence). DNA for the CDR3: TGTGCCAGCAGCTTACAATCTCCTTGGGGGGGACAAGAGACCCAGTACTTC. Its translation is CASSLQSPWGGQETQYF.

The CDR3 DNA follows: TGTGCCAGCAGCTTTATCCGGGACACCGAGAATGAAAAACTGTTTTTT. Protein product: CASSFIRDTENEKLFF. The chain recombines TRBV7-3 with TRBJ1-4; maybe TRBD1 (6 bases). This CDR3 has 16 residues. From germline, CDR1 is SGHTA and CDR2 FQGTGA. V was clipped by 3 bases and J by 5 bases, with 16 bases between them.

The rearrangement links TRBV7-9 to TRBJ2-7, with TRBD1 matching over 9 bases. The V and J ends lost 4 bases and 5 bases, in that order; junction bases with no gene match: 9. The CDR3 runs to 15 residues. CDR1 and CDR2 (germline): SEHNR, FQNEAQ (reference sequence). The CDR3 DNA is TGTGCCAGCAGCTCTTCGGGACAGGGCTGGGACGAGCAGTACTTC. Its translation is CASSSSGQGWDEQYF. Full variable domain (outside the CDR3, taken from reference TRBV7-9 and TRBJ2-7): DTGVSQNPRHKITKRGQNVTFRCDPISEHNRLYWYRQTLGQGPEFLTYFQNEAQLEKSRLLSDRFSAERPKGSFSTLEIQRTEQGDSAMYLCASSSSGQGWDEQYFGPGTRLTVT.

CDR3 DNA sequence: TGTGCCAGCAGTCCCGATGGGGACAGGGTCTATGGCTACACCTTC. As protein: CASSPDGDRVYGYTF. The V and J genes are TRBV27 and TRBJ1-2; 9 nucleotides align to TRBD1. The germline V gene has CDR1 MNHEY and CDR2 SMNVEV (reference sequence). V lost 5 bases, J lost 4 bases, and 8 bases stayed unmatched. This CDR3 contains 15 residues.

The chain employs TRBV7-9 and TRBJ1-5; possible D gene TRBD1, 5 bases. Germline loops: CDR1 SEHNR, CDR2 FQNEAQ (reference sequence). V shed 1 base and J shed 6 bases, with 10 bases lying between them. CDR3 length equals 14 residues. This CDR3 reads CASSLGGFSQPQHF. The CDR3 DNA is TGTGCCAGCAGCTTAGGGGGGTTTAGTCAGCCCCAGCATTTT.

CDR3 sequence (DNA): TGTGCCAGTAGTACCCGTCAGGGGATCTATGGCTACACCTTC. This gives the protein CASSTRQGIYGYTF. The genes are TRBV19 and TRBJ1-2, with D perhaps matching TRBD1 (6 bases). CDR3 size: 14 residues. Germline V gives CDR1 LNHDA, CDR2 SQIVND (reference sequence). The V end was cut by 4 bases, the J end by 4 bases, with 13 bases between.

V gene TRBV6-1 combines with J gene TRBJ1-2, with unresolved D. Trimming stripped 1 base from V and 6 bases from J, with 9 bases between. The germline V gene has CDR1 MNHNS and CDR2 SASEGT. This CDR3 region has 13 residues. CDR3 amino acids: CASSEGWQDGYTF. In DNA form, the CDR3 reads TGTGCCAGCAGTGAAGGGTGGCAAGATGGCTACACCTTC.

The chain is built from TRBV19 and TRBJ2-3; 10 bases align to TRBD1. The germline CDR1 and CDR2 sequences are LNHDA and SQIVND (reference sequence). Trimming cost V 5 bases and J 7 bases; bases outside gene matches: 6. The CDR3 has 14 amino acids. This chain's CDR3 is CASSSGQGINTQYF. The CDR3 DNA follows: TGTGCCAGTAGTTCGGGACAGGGGATCAATACGCAGTATTTT.

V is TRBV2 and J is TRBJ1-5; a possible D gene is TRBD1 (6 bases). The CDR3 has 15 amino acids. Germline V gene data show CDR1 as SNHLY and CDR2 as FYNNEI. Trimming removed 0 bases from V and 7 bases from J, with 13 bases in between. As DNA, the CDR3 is TGTGCCAGCAGTGAAGCGTCCAGGGGTATGCAGCCCCAGCATTTT. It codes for CASSEASRGMQPQHF.

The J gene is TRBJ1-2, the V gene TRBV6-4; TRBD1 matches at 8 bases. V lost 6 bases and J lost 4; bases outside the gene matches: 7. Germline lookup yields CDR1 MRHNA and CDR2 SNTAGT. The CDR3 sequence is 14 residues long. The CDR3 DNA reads TGTGCCAGCAGGCCGGGGACAGGCCCCTATGGCTACACCTTC. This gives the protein CASRPGTGPYGYTF.

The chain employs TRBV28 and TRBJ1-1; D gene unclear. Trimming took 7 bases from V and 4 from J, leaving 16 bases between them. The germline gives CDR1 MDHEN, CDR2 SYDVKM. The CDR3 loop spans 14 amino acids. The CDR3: CASTERPHSTEAFF. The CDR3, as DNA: TGTGCCAGCACCGAACGGCCCCACTCCACTGAAGCTTTCTTT.

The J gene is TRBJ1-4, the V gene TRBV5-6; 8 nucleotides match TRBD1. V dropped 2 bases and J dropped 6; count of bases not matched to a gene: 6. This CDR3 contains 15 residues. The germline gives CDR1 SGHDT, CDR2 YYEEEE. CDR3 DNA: TGTGCCAGCAGCTTCGGGTTACAGGGGGATGAAAAACTGTTTTTT. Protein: CASSFGLQGDEKLFF.